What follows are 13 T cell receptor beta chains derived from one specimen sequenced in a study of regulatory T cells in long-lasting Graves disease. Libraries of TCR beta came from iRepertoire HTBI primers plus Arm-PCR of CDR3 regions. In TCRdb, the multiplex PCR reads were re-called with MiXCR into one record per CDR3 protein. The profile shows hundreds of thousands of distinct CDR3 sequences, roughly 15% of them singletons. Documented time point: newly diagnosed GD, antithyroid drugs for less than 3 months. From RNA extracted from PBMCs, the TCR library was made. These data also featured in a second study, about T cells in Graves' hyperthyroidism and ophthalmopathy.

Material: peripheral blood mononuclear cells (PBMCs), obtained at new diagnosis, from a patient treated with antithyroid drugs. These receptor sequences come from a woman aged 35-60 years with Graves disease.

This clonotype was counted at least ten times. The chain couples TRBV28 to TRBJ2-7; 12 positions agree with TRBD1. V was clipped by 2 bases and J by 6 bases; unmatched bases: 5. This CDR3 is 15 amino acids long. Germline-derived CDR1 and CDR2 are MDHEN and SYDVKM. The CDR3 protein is CASSLGTGGRGEQYF. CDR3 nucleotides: TGTGCCAGCAGTTTAGGGACAGGGGGCAGAGGCGAGCAGTACTTC.

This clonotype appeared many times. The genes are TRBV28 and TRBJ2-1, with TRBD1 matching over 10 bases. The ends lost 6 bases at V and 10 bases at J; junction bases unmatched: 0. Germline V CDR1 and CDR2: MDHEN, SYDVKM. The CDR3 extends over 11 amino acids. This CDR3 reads CASRGQGEQFF. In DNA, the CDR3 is TGTGCCAGCAGGGGACAGGGGGAGCAGTTCTTC.

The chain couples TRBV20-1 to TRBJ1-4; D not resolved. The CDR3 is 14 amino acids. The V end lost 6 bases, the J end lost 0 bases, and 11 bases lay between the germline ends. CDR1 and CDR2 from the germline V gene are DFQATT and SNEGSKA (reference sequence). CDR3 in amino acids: CSAIGRATNEKLFF. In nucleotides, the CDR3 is TGCAGTGCAATCGGTCGGGCAACTAATGAAAAACTGTTTTTT.

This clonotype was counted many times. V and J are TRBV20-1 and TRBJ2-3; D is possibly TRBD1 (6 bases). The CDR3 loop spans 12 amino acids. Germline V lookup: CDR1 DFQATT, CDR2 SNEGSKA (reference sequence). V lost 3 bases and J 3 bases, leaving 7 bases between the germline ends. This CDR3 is CSARGATDTQYF. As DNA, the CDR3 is TGCAGTGCTAGGGGGGCTACAGATACGCAGTATTTT.

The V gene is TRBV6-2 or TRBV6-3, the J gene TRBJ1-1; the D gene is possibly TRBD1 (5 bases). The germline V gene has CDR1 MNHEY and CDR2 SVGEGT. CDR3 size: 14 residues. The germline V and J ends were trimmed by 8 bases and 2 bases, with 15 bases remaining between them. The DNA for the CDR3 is TGTGCCAGCGCAGGGTTGGTCGCCAACACTGAAGCTTTCTTT. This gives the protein CASAGLVANTEAFF.

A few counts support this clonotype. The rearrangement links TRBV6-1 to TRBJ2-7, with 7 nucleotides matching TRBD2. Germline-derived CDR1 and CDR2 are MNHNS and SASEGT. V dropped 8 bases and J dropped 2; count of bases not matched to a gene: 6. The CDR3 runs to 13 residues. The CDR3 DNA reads TGTGCCAGCCGGGCTAGCGGAGCCTACGAGCAGTACTTC. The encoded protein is CASRASGAYEQYF.

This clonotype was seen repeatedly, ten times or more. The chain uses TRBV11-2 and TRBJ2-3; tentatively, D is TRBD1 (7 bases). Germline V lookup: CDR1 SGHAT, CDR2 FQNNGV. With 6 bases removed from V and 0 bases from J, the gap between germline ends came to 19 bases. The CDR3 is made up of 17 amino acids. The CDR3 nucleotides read TGTGCCAGCAGTCCCCAGGGGGGACAGTCGAGCACAGATACGCAGTATTTT. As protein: CASSPQGGQSSTDTQYF. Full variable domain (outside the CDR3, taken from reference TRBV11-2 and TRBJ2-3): EAGVAQSPRYKIIEKRQSVAFWCNPISGHATLYWYQQILGQGPKLLIQFQNNGVVDDSQLPKDRFSAERLKGVDSTLKIQPAKLEDSAVYLCASSPQGGQSSTDTQYFGPGTRLTVL.

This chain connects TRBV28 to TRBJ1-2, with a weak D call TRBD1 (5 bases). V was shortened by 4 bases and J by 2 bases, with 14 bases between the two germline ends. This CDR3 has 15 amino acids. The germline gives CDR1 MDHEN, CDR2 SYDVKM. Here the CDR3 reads CASSSGTPINYGYTF. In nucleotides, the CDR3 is TGTGCCAGCAGTTCCGGGACGCCGATAAACTATGGCTACACCTTC.

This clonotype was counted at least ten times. CDR3 in DNA: TGTGCCAGCAGCCAGCAGTGGTCTGGGGCCAACGTCCTGACTTTC. Encoded protein: CASSQQWSGANVLTF. The chain carries TRBV3-1 and TRBJ2-6; no reliable D call. V was clipped by 3 bases and J by 1 base, with 7 bases between them. CDR1 and CDR2 (germline): LGHDT, YNNKEL (reference sequence). This CDR3 region has 15 residues.

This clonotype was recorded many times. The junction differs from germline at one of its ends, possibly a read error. CDR3 region: CASSLGPQETQYF. The CDR3 DNA is TGTGCCAGCAGCTTAGGGCCACAAGAGACCCAGTACTTC. The chain has TRBV12-3 or TRBV12-4 and TRBJ2-5, with D uncertain. This CDR3 is built from 13 residues.

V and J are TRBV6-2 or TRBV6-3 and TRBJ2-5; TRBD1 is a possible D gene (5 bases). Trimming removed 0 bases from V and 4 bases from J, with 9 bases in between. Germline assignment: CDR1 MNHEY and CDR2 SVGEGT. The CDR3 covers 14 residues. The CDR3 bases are TGTGCCAGCAGTTACTCTAGCAGGGTAGAGACCCAGTACTTC. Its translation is CASSYSSRVETQYF.

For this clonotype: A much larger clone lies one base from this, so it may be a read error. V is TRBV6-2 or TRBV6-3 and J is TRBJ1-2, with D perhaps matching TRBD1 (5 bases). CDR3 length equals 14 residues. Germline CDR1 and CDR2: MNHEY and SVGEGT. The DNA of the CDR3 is TGTGCCAGCAGTGGGACCCACCCCAACTATGCCTACACCTTC. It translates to CASSGTHPNYAYTF.

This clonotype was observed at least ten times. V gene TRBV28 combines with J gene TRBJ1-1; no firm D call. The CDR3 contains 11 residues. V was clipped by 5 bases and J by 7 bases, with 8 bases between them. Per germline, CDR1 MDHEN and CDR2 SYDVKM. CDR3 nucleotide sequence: TGTGCCAGCAGTCCCGATGATGAAGCTTTCTTT. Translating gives CASSPDDEAFF.